These T cell receptor beta chains were read from a single sample in a study of T-cell reconstitution after alpha-beta-depleted transplantation in children. TCRdb processed the PCR reads anew with MiXCR; each CDR3 protein has one entry. The sample yields about a million distinct CDR3 sequences, about 26% seen once. Here the sequenced sample was PBMCs, mostly from graft donor cells, taken 360 days after TCRalphabeta/CD19-depleted stem cell transplant. All receptors come from a boy under two years old who had a stem cell transplant for SCID, so the T cells may come from the graft donor. Each CDR3 is given with its conserved first and last residue. D genes are given only for firm matches. Some rows mark clone size as missing; the rest say once, few, many or name a class of expanded clone.

>.|TRBV5-1|few|TRBJ1-1
CASQGMGKAFF
TGCGCCAGCCAAGGGATGGGGAAAGCTTTCTTT
>.|TRBV6-1|few|TRBJ2-7
CASSGALQWEAAEQYF
TGTGCCAGCAGTGGGGCTTTACAGTGGGAGGCGGCCGAGCAGTACTTC
>.|TRBV29-1|many|TRBJ1-1
CSVRQGYTEAFF
TGCAGCGTTCGCCAGGGGTACACTGAAGCTTTCTTT
>.|TRBV20-1|few|TRBJ2-1
CSARGGIYNEQFF
TGCAGTGCTAGGGGTGGTATCTACAATGAGCAGTTCTTC
>TRBD1|TRBV5-1|.|TRBJ2-5
CASSLGTGGQETQYF
TGCGCCAGCAGCTTGGGGACAGGGGGCCAAGAGACCCAGTACTTC
>.|TRBV2|.|TRBJ1-5
CASSESGRWQPQHF
TGTGCCAGCAGTGAATCCGGGAGATGGCAGCCCCAGCATTTT
>.|TRBV20-1|many|TRBJ2-5
CSAPRIGRETQYF
TGCAGTGCTCCTCGGATCGGACGGGAGACCCAGTACTTC
>TRBD1|TRBV12-3/TRBV12-4|.|TRBJ2-7
CASRGQGAREQYF
TGTGCCAGCAGGGGACAGGGGGCTCGCGAGCAGTACTTC
>.|TRBV5-5|.|TRBJ1-2
CASSTFPGKNWNYGYTF
TGTGCCAGCAGCACATTCCCGGGAAAGAATTGGAACTATGGCTACACCTTC
>.|TRBV5-6|.|TRBJ2-3
CASSLYWGRDTGYF
TGTGCCAGCAGCTTGTATTGGGGGCGTGATACGGGATATTTT
>TRBD2|TRBV27|.|TRBJ2-1
CASSPHSAGGPRNEQFF
TGTGCCAGCAGTCCCCACTCAGCGGGGGGGCCTCGGAATGAGCAGTTCTTC
>.|TRBV6-1|few|TRBJ1-1
CASTLGFPLMNTEAFF
TGTGCCAGCACCCTGGGGTTCCCCCTAATGAACACTGAAGCTTTCTTT
>.|TRBV20-1|.|TRBJ2-5
CSARVKTGTQYF
TGCAGTGCTAGAGTGAAGACAGGGACCCAGTACTTC
>.|TRBV20-1|.|TRBJ1-6
CSARSDQSSYNSPLHF
TGCAGTGCTAGGAGCGACCAGAGCTCCTATAATTCACCCCTCCACTTT
>.|TRBV7-2|.|TRBJ2-3
CASSYRDSSFHF
TGTGCCAGCAGCTACCGGGACTCAAGTTTCCATTTT
>.|TRBV6-5|.|TRBJ2-1
CASSRGGNTYNEQFF
TGTGCCAGCAGTAGGGGGGGAAACACCTACAATGAGCAGTTCTTC
>.|TRBV2|.|TRBJ2-3
CASSERTLSTDTQYF
TGTGCCAGCAGTGAGCGGACACTAAGCACAGATACGCAGTATTTT
>.|TRBV15|.|TRBJ2-3
CATSAQGSDTQYF
TGTGCCACCAGCGCCCAGGGTTCGGATACGCAGTATTTT
>TRBD1|TRBV6-5|.|TRBJ2-3
CASSYSIPGGSDTQYF
TGTGCCAGCAGTTACTCAATACCAGGGGGTTCAGATACGCAGTATTTT
>TRBD1|TRBV5-5|few|TRBJ1-5
CASSLGWGQGHQPQHF
TGTGCCAGCAGCTTGGGGTGGGGACAGGGCCATCAGCCCCAGCATTTT
>.|TRBV7-3|.|TRBJ2-3
CASSSLNSWTQYF
TGTGCCAGCAGCTCGTTAAATAGTTGGACGCAGTATTTT
>.|TRBV20-1|.|TRBJ2-7
CSARVDTHYEQYF
TGCAGTGCTAGAGTAGACACCCATTACGAGCAGTACTTC
>TRBD2|TRBV24-1|.|TRBJ2-5
CATSDPRLAGEETQYF
TGTGCCACCAGTGATCCCCGACTAGCGGGGGAAGAGACCCAGTACTTC
>TRBD2|TRBV29-1|.|TRBJ2-7
CSVRAASGGTYEQYF
TGCAGCGTTCGAGCGGCTAGCGGGGGAACCTACGAGCAGTACTTC
>.|TRBV5-5|.|TRBJ1-5
CASSKDPVRGNQPQHF
TGTGCCAGCAGCAAGGACCCAGTTCGGGGCAATCAGCCCCAGCATTTT
>.|TRBV9|.|TRBJ2-2
CASSVSPLGTGELFF
TGTGCCAGCAGCGTATCCCCGCTAGGCACCGGGGAGCTGTTTTTT
>TRBD2|TRBV5-1|few|TRBJ2-1
CASSSLTSGVFNEQFF
TGCGCCAGCAGCTCGCTGACTAGCGGGGTTTTCAATGAGCAGTTCTTC
>TRBD2|TRBV10-3|.|TRBJ2-5
CAIGGLAGEETQYF
TGTGCCATCGGGGGACTAGCGGGGGAAGAGACCCAGTACTTC
>.|TRBV5-1|.|TRBJ2-2
CASTSLGQMRGTGELFF
TGCGCCAGCACCTCCCTCGGACAGATGCGAGGCACCGGGGAGCTGTTTTTT
>.|TRBV11-2|few|TRBJ2-7
CASSPPGDRLFSYEQYF
TGTGCCAGCAGCCCACCGGGGGACAGACTATTCTCCTACGAGCAGTACTTC
>.|TRBV28|few|TRBJ1-5
CASSLWTDQPQHF
TGTGCCAGCAGTTTATGGACAGATCAGCCCCAGCATTTT
>.|TRBV10-2|.|TRBJ1-1
CASSESVGGAEAFF
TGCGCCAGCAGTGAGTCGGTTGGCGGGGCTGAAGCTTTCTTT
>TRBD1|TRBV4-2|.|TRBJ2-5
CASSHPTGEETQYF
TGTGCCAGCAGCCACCCAACAGGGGAAGAGACCCAGTACTTC
>.|TRBV7-9|.|TRBJ2-7
CASSSTGSFYEQYF
TGTGCCAGCAGCTCCACAGGGAGCTTCTACGAGCAGTACTTC
>TRBD2|TRBV9|few|TRBJ2-1
CASSEGTSGGEQFF
TGTGCCAGCAGCGAAGGGACTAGCGGGGGTGAGCAGTTCTTC